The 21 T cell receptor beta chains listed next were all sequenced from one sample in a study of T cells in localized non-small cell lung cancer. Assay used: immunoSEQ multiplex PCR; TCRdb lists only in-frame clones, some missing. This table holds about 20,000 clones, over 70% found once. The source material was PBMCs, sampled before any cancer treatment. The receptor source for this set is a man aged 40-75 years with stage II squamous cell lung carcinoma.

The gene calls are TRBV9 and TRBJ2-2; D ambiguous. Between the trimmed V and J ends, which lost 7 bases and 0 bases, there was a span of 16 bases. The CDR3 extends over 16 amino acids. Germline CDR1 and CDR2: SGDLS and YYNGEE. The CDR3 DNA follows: TGTGCCAGCGGTCAAGCCCGAGGAGCGAACACCGGGGAGCTGTTTTTT. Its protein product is CASGQARGANTGELFF.

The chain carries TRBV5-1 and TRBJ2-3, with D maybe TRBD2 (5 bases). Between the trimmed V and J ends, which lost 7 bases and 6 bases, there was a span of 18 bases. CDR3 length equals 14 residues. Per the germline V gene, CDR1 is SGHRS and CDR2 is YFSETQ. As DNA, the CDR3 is TGCGCCAGCTCGGGGTACCGAAGGCCCGATACGCAGTATTTT. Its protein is CASSGYRRPDTQYF.

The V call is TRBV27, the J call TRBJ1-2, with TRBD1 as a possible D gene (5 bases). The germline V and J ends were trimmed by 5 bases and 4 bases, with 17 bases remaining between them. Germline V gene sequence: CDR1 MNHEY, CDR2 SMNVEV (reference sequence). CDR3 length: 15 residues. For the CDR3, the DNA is TGTGCCAGCAGTGCTCAGGGTTCGGGGATCTATGGCTACACCTTC. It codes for CASSAQGSGIYGYTF.

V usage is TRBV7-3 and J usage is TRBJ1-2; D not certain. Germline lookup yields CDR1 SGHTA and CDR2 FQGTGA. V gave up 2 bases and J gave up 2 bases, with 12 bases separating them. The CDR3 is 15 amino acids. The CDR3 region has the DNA TGTGCCAGCAGCTTAGGGCCCGCTAGCAACTATGGCTACACCTTC. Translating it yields CASSLGPASNYGYTF.

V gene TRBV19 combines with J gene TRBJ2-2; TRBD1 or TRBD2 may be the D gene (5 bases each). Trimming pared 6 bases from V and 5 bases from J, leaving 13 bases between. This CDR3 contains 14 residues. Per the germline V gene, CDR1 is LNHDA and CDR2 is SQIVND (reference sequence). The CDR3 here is CASSLGPFTGELFF. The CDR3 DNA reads TGTGCCAGTAGCCTGGGACCATTTACCGGGGAGCTGTTTTTT.

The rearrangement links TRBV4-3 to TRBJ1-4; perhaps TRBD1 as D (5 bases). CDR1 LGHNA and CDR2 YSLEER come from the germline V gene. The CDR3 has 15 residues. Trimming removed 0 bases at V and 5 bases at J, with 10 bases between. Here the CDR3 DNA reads TGCGCCAGCAGCCAAGATGAGACAGAGAATGAAAAACTGTTTTTT. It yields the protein CASSQDETENEKLFF.

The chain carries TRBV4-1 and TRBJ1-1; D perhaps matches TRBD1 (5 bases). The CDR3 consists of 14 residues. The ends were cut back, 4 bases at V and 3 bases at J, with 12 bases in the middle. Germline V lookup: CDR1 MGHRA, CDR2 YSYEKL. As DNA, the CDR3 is TGCGCCAGCAGCCCGCAACTCAGGGACACTGAAGCTTTCTTT. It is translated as CASSPQLRDTEAFF.

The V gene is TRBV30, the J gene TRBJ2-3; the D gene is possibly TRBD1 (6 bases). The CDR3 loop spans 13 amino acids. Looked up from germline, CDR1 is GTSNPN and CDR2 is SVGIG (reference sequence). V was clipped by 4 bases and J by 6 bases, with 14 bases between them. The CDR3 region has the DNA TGTGCCTGGACCGGCAGGGGCTCTGATACGCAGTATTTT. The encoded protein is CAWTGRGSDTQYF.

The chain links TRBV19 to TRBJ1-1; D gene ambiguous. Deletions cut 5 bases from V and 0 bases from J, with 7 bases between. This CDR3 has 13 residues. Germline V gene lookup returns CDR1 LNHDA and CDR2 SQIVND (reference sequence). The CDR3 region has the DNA TGTGCCAGTAGTCCTACGATGAACACTGAAGCTTTCTTT. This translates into CASSPTMNTEAFF.

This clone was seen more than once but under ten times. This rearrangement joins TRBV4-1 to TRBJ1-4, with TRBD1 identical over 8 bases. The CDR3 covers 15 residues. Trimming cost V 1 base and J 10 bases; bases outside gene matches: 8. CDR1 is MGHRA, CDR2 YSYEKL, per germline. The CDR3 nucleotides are TGCGCCAGCAGCCAAGGTTCCGGACAGGGAGTAAAACTGTTTTTT. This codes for CASSQGSGQGVKLFF.

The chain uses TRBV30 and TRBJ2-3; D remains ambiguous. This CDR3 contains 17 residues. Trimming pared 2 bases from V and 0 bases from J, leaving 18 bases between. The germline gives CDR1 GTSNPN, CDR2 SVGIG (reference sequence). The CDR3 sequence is CAWSPHSGASSTDTQYF. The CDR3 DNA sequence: TGTGCCTGGAGTCCTCACTCCGGAGCCTCTAGCACAGATACGCAGTATTTT.

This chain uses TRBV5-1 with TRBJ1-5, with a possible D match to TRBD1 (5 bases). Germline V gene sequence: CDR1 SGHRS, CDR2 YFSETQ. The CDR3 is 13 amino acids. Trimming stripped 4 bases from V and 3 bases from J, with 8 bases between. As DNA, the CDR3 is TGCGCCAGCAGCCCGGGGGACAATCAGCCCCAGCATTTT. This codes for CASSPGDNQPQHF.

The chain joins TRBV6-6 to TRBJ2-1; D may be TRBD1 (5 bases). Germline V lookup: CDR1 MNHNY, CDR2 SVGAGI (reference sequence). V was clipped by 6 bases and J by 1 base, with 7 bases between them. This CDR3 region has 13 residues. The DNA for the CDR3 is TGTGCCAGCAGCAGGGATTCCTACAATGAGCAGTTCTTC. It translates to CASSRDSYNEQFF.

Written as DNA, the CDR3 is TGTGCCAGCAGCCTCGCCGGGACCGTTGGAAACACCATATATTTT. Amino acid sequence: CASSLAGTVGNTIYF. J is TRBJ1-3 and V is TRBV7-2; D is perhaps TRBD1 (5 bases). V was trimmed by 5 bases and J by 3 bases, leaving 14 bases between them. In germline, CDR1 is SGHTA, CDR2 FQGNSA. There are 15 residues in the CDR3.

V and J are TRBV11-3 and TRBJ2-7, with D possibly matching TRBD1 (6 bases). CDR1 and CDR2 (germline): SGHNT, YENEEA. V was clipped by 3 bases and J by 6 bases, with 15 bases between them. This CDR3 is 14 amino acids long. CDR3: CASSLGRGYGEQYF. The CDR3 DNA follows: TGTGCCAGCAGCTTGGGAAGGGGGTACGGCGAGCAGTACTTC.

The chain's CDR3 is CASSLGRVIGSTGELFF. In nucleotides, the CDR3 is TGCGCCAGCAGCTTGGGTCGGGTAATCGGTTCCACCGGGGAGCTGTTTTTT. The V gene is TRBV5-1, the J gene TRBJ2-2, with D hard to call. The germline CDR1 and CDR2 sequences are SGHRS and YFSETQ. Deletions cut 0 bases from V and 4 bases from J, with 16 bases between. This CDR3 is built from 17 residues.

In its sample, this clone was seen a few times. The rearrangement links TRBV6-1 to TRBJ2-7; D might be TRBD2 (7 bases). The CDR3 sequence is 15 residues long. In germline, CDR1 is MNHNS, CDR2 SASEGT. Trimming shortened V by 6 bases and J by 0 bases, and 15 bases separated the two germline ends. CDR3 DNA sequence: TGTGCCAGCAGCGCTACCGGGGGGCCCTCCTACGAGCAGTACTTC. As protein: CASSATGGPSYEQYF.

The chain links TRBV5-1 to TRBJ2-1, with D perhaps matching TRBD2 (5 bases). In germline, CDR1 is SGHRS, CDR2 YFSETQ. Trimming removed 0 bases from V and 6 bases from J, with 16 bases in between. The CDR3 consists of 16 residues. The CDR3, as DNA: TGCGCCAGCAGCTTGGTGTCTAGCTATCCCTTCAATGAGCAGTTCTTC. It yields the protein CASSLVSSYPFNEQFF.

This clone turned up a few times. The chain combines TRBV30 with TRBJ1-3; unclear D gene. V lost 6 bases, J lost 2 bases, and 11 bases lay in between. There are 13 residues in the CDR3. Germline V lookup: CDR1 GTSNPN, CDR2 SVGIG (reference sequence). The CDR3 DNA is TGTGCCTGTACCCGGGAGGCTGGAAACACCATATATTTT. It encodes CACTREAGNTIYF.

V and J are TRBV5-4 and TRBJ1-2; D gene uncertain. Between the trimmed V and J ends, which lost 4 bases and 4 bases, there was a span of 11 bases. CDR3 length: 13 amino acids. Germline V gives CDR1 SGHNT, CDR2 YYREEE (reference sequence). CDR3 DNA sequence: TGTGCCAGCAGCGCGGGGTTGGGCTATGGCTACACCTTC. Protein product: CASSAGLGYGYTF.

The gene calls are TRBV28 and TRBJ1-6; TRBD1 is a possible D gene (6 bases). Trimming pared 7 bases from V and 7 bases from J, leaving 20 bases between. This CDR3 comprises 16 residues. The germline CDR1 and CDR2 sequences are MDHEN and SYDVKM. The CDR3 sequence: CASIAGGAAWNSPLHF. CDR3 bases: TGTGCCAGCATTGCCGGGGGGGCAGCCTGGAATTCACCCCTCCACTTT.